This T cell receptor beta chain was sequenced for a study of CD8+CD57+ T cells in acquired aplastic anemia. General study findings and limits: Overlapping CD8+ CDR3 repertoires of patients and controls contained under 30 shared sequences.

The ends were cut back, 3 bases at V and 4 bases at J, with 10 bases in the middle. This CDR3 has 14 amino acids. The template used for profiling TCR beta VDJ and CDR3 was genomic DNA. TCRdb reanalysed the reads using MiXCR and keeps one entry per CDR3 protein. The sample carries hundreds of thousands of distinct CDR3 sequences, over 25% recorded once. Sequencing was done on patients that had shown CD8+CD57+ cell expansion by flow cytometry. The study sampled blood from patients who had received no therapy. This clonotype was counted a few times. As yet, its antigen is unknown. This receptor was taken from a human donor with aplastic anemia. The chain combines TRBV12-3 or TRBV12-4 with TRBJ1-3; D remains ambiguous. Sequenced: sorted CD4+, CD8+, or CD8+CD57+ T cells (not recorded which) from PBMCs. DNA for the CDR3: TGTGCCAGCAGTTTTAACCCGCCGGGAAACACCATATATTTT. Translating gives CASSFNPPGNTIYF.